This T cell receptor (beta chain) was profiled in a study of T cells in Graves' hyperthyroidism and ophthalmopathy. Notes on the study in general: Most clonotypes expanded in thyroid above 0.001 were likewise present in blood. Model output signaled ophthalmopathy a median 6.5 months ahead of onset.

Germline CDR1 reads MNHNS; CDR2 reads SASEGT. The CDR3 extends over 15 amino acids. V was shortened by 0 bases and J by 5 bases, with 13 bases between the two germline ends. From RNA transcripts, TCR beta CDR3 regions were amplified. A set of HTBI primers served as the primers for a first-round RT-PCR of the TCR CDR3. TCRdb re-called the multiplex PCR reads with MiXCR, one entry per CDR3 protein. The table includes about 590,000 distinct CDR3 sequences, 14% detected once. Ten or more counts support this clonotype. Its target is unknown. Uncontrolled infections, other autoimmune diseases, pregnancy or lactation led to exclusion of patients.

This chain links TRBV6-1 with TRBJ2-5; no clear D. The source is a woman under 30 with Graves' ophthalmopathy. Source material: blood. The CDR3 loop reads CASSEAGLPWETQYF. The CDR3 DNA sequence: TGTGCCAGCAGTGAAGCGGGCCTCCCATGGGAGACCCAGTACTTC.